This T cell receptor (beta chain) was identified in a study of vaccination effects on CD4 cells after COVID-19. Prior to sequencing, the ViraFEST assay stimulated PBMC with viral peptide pools, which expanded the antigen-specific CD4+ T cells. Around day 10 of culture, CD4+ T cells were separated out. The person's infection with SARS-CoV-2, confirmed by PCR, took place between March and December 2020. The protocol was immunoSEQ multiplex PCR, while the TCRdb copy is restricted to in-frame clones and leaves out a portion. The sample has some 56,000 clones; more than 65% are singletons. The V and J ends lost 3 bases and 5 bases respectively, with 21 bases between them. The germline gives CDR1 DFQATT, CDR2 SNEGSKA (reference sequence). This CDR3 spans 16 amino acids. A remark on this clone: Its target is unknown.

The genes are TRBV20-1 and TRBJ2-3; tentative D call: TRBD2 (6 bases). The TCR sequence derives from a human donor who had a prior SARS-CoV-2 infection. The sequencing here drew on CD4+ T cells from PBMCs cultured with HIV peptides, taken before COVID-19 vaccination. Regarding subset: HIV-1 Nef peptide pool negative control/reference culture. CDR3 in amino acids: CSASFLGGRFGDTQYF. DNA for the CDR3: TGCAGTGCTAGTTTTTTAGGAGGGAGGTTCGGAGATACGCAGTATTTT.